The sample holds a few counts of the clone carrying this T cell receptor beta chain. The antigen is not known. The data were taken from a study of response to subunit inactivated influenza vaccine. Study findings and constraints: Authors suggested few new T cells are recruited by each seasonal influenza vaccination.

In TCRdb, the RT-PCR reads were re-called with MiXCR into one record per CDR3 protein. Of about 580,000 distinct CDR3 sequences in the sample, around 13% were seen once. CDR1 and CDR2 (germline): LNHNV, YYDKDF (reference sequence). This CDR3 contains 15 residues. V dropped 2 bases and J dropped 0 bases, with 7 bases sitting between them. The chain couples TRBV15 to TRBJ1-4, with D maybe TRBD1 (6 bases). This TCR came from a man in his fifties or sixties who received an inactivated influenza vaccine. The sequencing here drew on PBMCs from blood, taken 11 to 12 days after vaccination. The CDR3 region has the DNA TGTGCCACCAGCAGACGGACAGCAACTAATGAAAAACTGTTTTTT. The encoded protein is CATSRRTATNEKLFF.